This TCR beta chain was sequenced during a study of blood T cell repertoires in COVID-19. Overall study: The origin of the acute and convalescent COVID-19 samples was the United States, Italy and Spain. The analysed material was cDNA or gDNA that came from T cells, B-cell-depleted T cells, or PBMCs.

Per the original methods: Using reference gene primer amplification, nucleated cell counts were estimated. The repertoire was sequenced with immunoSEQ multiplex PCR; TCRdb's copy has only in-frame clones and lacks some. V, J and clone size are those of that table, while D and trimming were read from the DNA. Among roughly 28,000 clones listed, roughly 89% were seen once. CDR3 length: 15 amino acids. Germline V gene lookup returns CDR1 SGHRS and CDR2 YFSETQ. The V gene lost 3 bases and the J gene lost 8 bases, with 15 bases spanning the gap. This TCR derives from a human donor with acute or convalescent COVID-19. The donor label of this sample is uncertain. The sequenced material came from peripheral blood. The chain has TRBV5-1 and TRBJ1-6; tentatively, D is TRBD1 (5 bases). This chain's CDR3 is CASSSLQGVHSPLHF. The CDR3 region has the DNA TGCGCCAGCAGCTCACTCCAGGGTGTACATTCACCCCTCCACTTT.